The 27 T cell receptor beta chains reported below all come from one sample, sequenced in a study of T cell repertoires in cytomegalovirus infection. TCRdb analysed the reads with MiXCR anew, one entry per CDR3 protein. The sample has some 130,000 distinct CDR3 sequences, roughly 8.2% seen once. What was sequenced was PBMCs. The receptor source for this set is a human donor in good health (CMV status not recorded). Some clones in this sample may be carry-over from other donors' samples.

This clonotype was observed many times. V usage is TRBV12-3 or TRBV12-4 and J usage is TRBJ1-6; a possible D gene is TRBD1 (5 bases). The CDR3 has 14 residues. The germline V and J ends were trimmed by 5 bases and 7 bases, with 12 bases remaining between them. The CDR3 DNA reads as TGTGCCAGCAGTAGGGCCCGGGGGAATTCACCCCTCCACTTT. Amino acids: CASSRARGNSPLHF.

This clonotype showed up many times. The chain carries TRBV20-1 and TRBJ1-5, with D perhaps matching TRBD1 (6 bases). Deletions cut 0 bases from V and 2 bases from J, with 8 bases between. The CDR3 has 14 amino acids. Germline CDR1 DFQATT, CDR2 SNEGSKA (reference sequence). The CDR3 nucleotides are TGCAGTGCTAGAGAACAGGGTGGCAATCAGCCCCAGCATTTT. Its protein is CSAREQGGNQPQHF.

This clonotype was recorded many times. CDR3 in amino acids: CASSQQGVDSHGYTF. The CDR3 coding sequence is TGTGCCAGCAGCCAACAGGGTGTTGACTCCCATGGCTACACCTTC. The genes are TRBV3-1 and TRBJ1-2; maybe TRBD1 (5 bases). CDR3 size: 15 residues. Trimming stripped 2 bases from V and 6 bases from J, with 16 bases between. Germline-derived CDR1 and CDR2 are LGHDT and YNNKEL (reference sequence).

Turning to this clonotype: Mismatch with germline at one junction end may stem from a read error. Here the CDR3 reads CTSSLISETEAFF. In DNA form, the CDR3 reads TGTACCAGCAGCTTAATATCGGAAACTGAAGCTTTCTTT. The rearrangement joins TRBV7-3 to TRBJ1-1; unclear D gene. The CDR3 length is 13 residues. From germline, CDR1 is SGHTA and CDR2 FQGTGA.

This clonotype was counted at least ten times. The rearrangement uses TRBV28 and TRBJ1-3; TRBD1 is a possible D gene (6 bases). Germline CDR1 is MDHEN and CDR2 is SYDVKM. The CDR3 contains 15 residues. V was clipped by 2 bases and J by 0 bases, with 8 bases between them. This CDR3 is CASSLGQLSGNTIYF. The CDR3 nucleotides read TGTGCCAGCAGTTTAGGACAGCTCTCTGGAAACACCATATATTTT.

This clonotype was detected a few times. The V call is TRBV20-1, the J call TRBJ2-1; no definite D call. This CDR3 is built from 13 residues. Between the trimmed V and J ends, which lost 5 bases and 9 bases, there was a span of 17 bases. Germline CDR1 reads DFQATT; CDR2 reads SNEGSKA (reference sequence). CDR3 loop: CSALPPRRAEQFF. CDR3 coding DNA: TGCAGTGCTCTTCCTCCCCGCCGAGCTGAGCAGTTCTTC.

This clonotype was detected only a few times. This chain connects TRBV29-1 to TRBJ2-7; D not certain. The CDR3 extends over 13 amino acids. V lost 4 bases, J lost 1 base, and 11 bases lay in between. CDR1 and CDR2 from the germline V gene are SQVTM and ANQGSEA. Here the CDR3 reads CSVVGRNSYEQYF. CDR3 bases: TGCAGCGTTGTAGGCAGGAATTCCTACGAGCAGTACTTC.

This chain links TRBV28 with TRBJ2-3; D is tentatively TRBD1 or TRBD2 (5 bases each). CDR1 MDHEN and CDR2 SYDVKM come from the germline V gene. V shed 4 bases and J shed 8 bases, with 22 bases lying between them. The CDR3 runs to 16 residues. The CDR3 region has the DNA TGTGCCAGCAGTTCCCCCACGGGACGGTTGAGAGGTACGCAGTATTTT. Its protein product is CASSSPTGRLRGTQYF.

This clonotype was observed at least ten times. V usage is TRBV6-5 and J usage is TRBJ1-1; D is ambiguous. Germline CDR1 MNHEY, CDR2 SVGAGI. The V end was cut by 2 bases, the J end by 3 bases, with 16 bases between. This CDR3 region has 16 residues. The CDR3 nucleotides are TGTGCCAGCAGTTACGATAGGGCAGCTGAGTACACTGAAGCTTTCTTT. The encoded protein is CASSYDRAAEYTEAFF.

This clonotype was recorded many times. The CDR3 DNA reads TGTGCCAGCAGCTTAGTATATGGCGGAAAGGGGAGGGATACGCAGTATTTT. It encodes CASSLVYGGKGRDTQYF. The V call is TRBV7-8, the J call TRBJ2-3; D perhaps matches TRBD2 (6 bases). Trimming took 1 base from V and 6 from J, leaving 20 bases between them. The V gene's germline CDR1 is SGHVS and CDR2 FQNEAQ. The CDR3 totals 17 residues.

This clonotype was recorded many times. CDR3 loop: CASSQSNGRTEVVGTNEKLFF. For the CDR3, the DNA is TGCGCCAGCAGTCAATCGAATGGTCGGACAGAAGTGGTCGGAACTAATGAAAAACTGTTTTTT. The V and J genes are TRBV23-1 and TRBJ1-4; weak D call: TRBD1 (6 bases). TRBV23-1 is known as an ORF, though its function is uncertain. V gave up 0 bases and J gave up 1 base, with 24 bases separating them. This CDR3 region has 21 residues.

This chain uses TRBV7-9 with TRBJ2-7; D is perhaps TRBD1 (6 bases). The V gene lost 3 bases and the J gene lost 3 bases, with 12 bases spanning the gap. The CDR3 covers 14 residues. The germline V gene encodes CDR1 SEHNR and CDR2 FQNEAQ (reference sequence). The chain's CDR3 is CASSLDSSNYEQYF. The CDR3 bases are TGTGCCAGCAGCTTGGACAGCTCCAACTACGAGCAGTACTTC.

At least ten counts were recorded for this clonotype. The rearrangement links TRBV7-2 to TRBJ2-3; unclear D gene. CDR1 and CDR2 from the germline V gene are SGHTA and FQGNSA. V was pared by 5 bases and J by 2 bases, with 8 bases between. This CDR3 has 13 residues. The CDR3 protein is CASSPHPTDTQYF. DNA of the CDR3: TGTGCCAGCAGCCCGCACCCCACAGATACGCAGTATTTT.

This clonotype was counted at least ten times. The J gene is TRBJ2-7, the V gene TRBV7-2; D remains unclear. The length of the CDR3 is 13 residues. Germline V CDR1 and CDR2: SGHTA, FQGNSA. The V end was cut by 4 bases, the J end by 2 bases, with 9 bases between. The CDR3 nucleotides are TGTGCCAGCAGCTCGACCCATACCTACGAGCAGTACTTC. Translating it yields CASSSTHTYEQYF.

This clonotype has at least ten counts. The chain uses TRBV7-2 and TRBJ1-5, with D possibly TRBD1 on 6 matching bases. V was clipped by 8 bases and J by 6 bases, with 14 bases between them. The CDR3 extends over 13 amino acids. The V gene's germline CDR1 is SGHTA and CDR2 FQGNSA. In DNA form, the CDR3 reads TGTGCCAGCGGGGACACAGGGCCTCAGCCCCAGCATTTT. Protein sequence: CASGDTGPQPQHF.

The table lists this clonotype with many counts. This chain links TRBV7-2 with TRBJ1-2, with TRBD1 matching over 10 bases. Trimming removed 4 bases from V and 2 bases from J; junction bases left unmatched: 7. CDR1 and CDR2 (germline): SGHTA, FQGNSA. The CDR3 loop spans 16 amino acids. The CDR3 here is CASSSSRTGGNYGYTF. The DNA for the CDR3 is TGTGCCAGCAGCTCCTCCCGGACAGGGGGGAACTATGGCTACACCTTC. Filled out from reference TRBV7-2 and TRBJ1-2, the complete variable domain reads GAGVSQSPSNKVTEKGKDVELRCDPISGHTALYWYRQSLGQGLEFLIYFQGNSAPDKSGLPSDRFSAERTGGSVSTLTIQRTQQEDSAVYLCASSSSRTGGNYGYTFGSGTRLTVV.

The sample holds many counts of this clonotype. The chain uses TRBV11-2 and TRBJ2-1; 9 bases match TRBD2. The CDR3 is 14 amino acids. Germline CDR1 SGHAT, CDR2 FQNNGV. Losses at the gene ends were 2 bases for V and 7 bases for J; bases not matched to a gene: 3. The CDR3 bases are TGTGCCAGCAGCTTAAAAAGCGGGGGGAATGAGCAGTTCTTC. Translation: CASSLKSGGNEQFF. Together with reference TRBV11-2 and TRBJ2-1, the CDR3 gives the full variable domain: EAGVAQSPRYKIIEKRQSVAFWCNPISGHATLYWYQQILGQGPKLLIQFQNNGVVDDSQLPKDRFSAERLKGVDSTLKIQPAKLEDSAVYLCASSLKSGGNEQFFGPGTRLTVL.

The chain combines TRBV29-1 with TRBJ2-1, with no clear D. This CDR3 comprises 17 residues. The V gene's germline CDR1 is SQVTM and CDR2 ANQGSEA. V was trimmed by 4 bases and J by 0 bases, leaving 19 bases between them. This CDR3 is CSVGNLPGQSSYNEQFF. The CDR3 DNA reads TGCAGCGTTGGAAACCTCCCCGGGCAGAGCTCCTACAATGAGCAGTTCTTC.

This clonotype showed up many times. V gene TRBV28 combines with J gene TRBJ2-1, with D perhaps matching TRBD1 or TRBD2 (5 bases each). The CDR3 has 15 amino acids. V was cut by 3 bases and J by 1 base, with 10 bases left in between. Germline values: CDR1 MDHEN, CDR2 SYDVKM. The CDR3 sequence is CASSFQGDSYNEQFF. The CDR3 DNA follows: TGTGCCAGCAGTTTTCAGGGAGATTCCTACAATGAGCAGTTCTTC.

Ten or more counts support this clonotype. J is TRBJ1-1 and V is TRBV7-9, with D unclear. The CDR3 totals 14 residues. The germline V and J ends were trimmed by 5 bases and 1 base, with 11 bases remaining between them. Germline lookup yields CDR1 SEHNR and CDR2 FQNEAQ (reference sequence). The DNA of the CDR3 is TGTGCCAGCAGCCTCGGAAAGTCGAACACTGAAGCTTTCTTT. Its protein is CASSLGKSNTEAFF.

This clonotype was detected only a few times. The chain links TRBV6-2 or TRBV6-3 to TRBJ2-7; 9 bases match TRBD1. The CDR3 consists of 13 residues. Trimming removed 8 bases from V and 4 bases from J; junction bases left unmatched: 6. Looked up from germline, CDR1 is MNHEY and CDR2 is SVGEGT. CDR3 DNA sequence: TGTGCCAGCCGGGACAGGGTGATTTACGAGCAGTACTTC. Translating gives CASRDRVIYEQYF.

This clonotype was counted ten times or more. The chain has TRBV6-5 and TRBJ1-1; D is unresolved. The germline gives CDR1 MNHEY, CDR2 SVGAGI. Trimming took off 6 bases at V and 1 base at J, with 9 bases between the two ends. The CDR3 contains 13 residues. The CDR3 nucleotides are TGTGCCAGCAGGGAGGTCGGGAACACTGAAGCTTTCTTT. This sequence encodes CASREVGNTEAFF.

This clonotype was recorded at least ten times. This chain connects TRBV24-1 to TRBJ2-1; the D gene is possibly TRBD2 (6 bases). Germline CDR1 and CDR2: KGHDR and SFDVKD. Trimming shortened V by 6 bases and J by 6 bases, and 14 bases separated the two germline ends. The CDR3 is 14 residues long. The CDR3 protein is CATSPGTGFNEQFF. CDR3 in DNA: TGTGCCACCAGTCCCGGGACTGGGTTCAATGAGCAGTTCTTC.

This clonotype was observed a few times. The genes are TRBV15 and TRBJ2-5, with a weak D call TRBD2 (6 bases). This CDR3 comprises 14 residues. Per germline, CDR1 LNHNV and CDR2 YYDKDF (reference sequence). Trimming took 1 base from V and 2 from J, leaving 8 bases between them. In DNA form, the CDR3 reads TGTGCCACCAGCAGAGGGGGGGAACAAGAGACCCAGTACTTC. This gives the protein CATSRGGEQETQYF.

The chain has TRBV25-1 and TRBJ2-1; unclear D gene. The CDR3 covers 15 residues. Trimming stripped 7 bases from V and 8 bases from J, with 21 bases between. Germline lookup yields CDR1 MGHDK and CDR2 SYGVNS. The CDR3 DNA follows: TGTGCCAGCACTCCGAATAGATTGGGGTCCCATGAGCAGTTCTTC. Translated: CASTPNRLGSHEQFF.

This clonotype was observed many times. The chain has TRBV7-9 and TRBJ1-5; possible D gene TRBD1, 6 bases. V lost 3 bases to trimming and J lost 0 bases, with 15 bases between them. The CDR3 is made up of 17 amino acids. The germline V gene has CDR1 SEHNR and CDR2 FQNEAQ (reference sequence). CDR3 sequence reads: CASSFGGQRASNQPQHF. CDR3 sequence (DNA): TGTGCCAGCAGCTTCGGGGGCCAGAGGGCTAGCAATCAGCCCCAGCATTTT.

This clonotype was seen only a few times. The chain uses TRBV20-1 and TRBJ2-5, with unresolved D. The CDR3 sequence is 13 residues long. Trimming shortened V by 1 base and J by 2 bases, and 8 bases separated the two germline ends. Germline V gene lookup returns CDR1 DFQATT and CDR2 SNEGSKA (reference sequence). The CDR3: CSARVVAQETQYF. The CDR3 coding sequence is TGCAGTGCTAGAGTGGTAGCTCAAGAGACCCAGTACTTC.